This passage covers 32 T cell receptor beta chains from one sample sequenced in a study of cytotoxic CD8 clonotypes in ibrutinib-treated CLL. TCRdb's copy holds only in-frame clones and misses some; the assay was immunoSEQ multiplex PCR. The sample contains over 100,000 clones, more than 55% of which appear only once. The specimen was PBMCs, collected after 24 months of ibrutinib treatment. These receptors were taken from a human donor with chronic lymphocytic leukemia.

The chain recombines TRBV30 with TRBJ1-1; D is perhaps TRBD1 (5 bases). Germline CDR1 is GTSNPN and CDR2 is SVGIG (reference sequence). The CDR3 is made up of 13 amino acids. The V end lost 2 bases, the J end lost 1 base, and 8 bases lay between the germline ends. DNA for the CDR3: TGTGCCTGGAGTTCGAGGGGGAACACTGAAGCTTTCTTT. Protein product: CAWSSRGNTEAFF.

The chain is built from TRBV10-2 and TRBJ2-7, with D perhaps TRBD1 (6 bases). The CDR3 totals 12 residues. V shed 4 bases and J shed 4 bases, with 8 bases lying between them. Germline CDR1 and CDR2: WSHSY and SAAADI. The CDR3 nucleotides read TGCGCCAGCAGTGGAGGGGGTTACGAGCAGTACTTC. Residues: CASSGGGYEQYF.

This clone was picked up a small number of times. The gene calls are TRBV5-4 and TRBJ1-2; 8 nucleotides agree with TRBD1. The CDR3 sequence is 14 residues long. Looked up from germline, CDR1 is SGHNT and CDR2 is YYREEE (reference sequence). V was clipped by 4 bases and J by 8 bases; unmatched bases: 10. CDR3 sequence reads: CASSIQGDQVGYTF. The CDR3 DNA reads TGTGCCAGCAGCATACAGGGGGACCAAGTGGGCTACACCTTC.

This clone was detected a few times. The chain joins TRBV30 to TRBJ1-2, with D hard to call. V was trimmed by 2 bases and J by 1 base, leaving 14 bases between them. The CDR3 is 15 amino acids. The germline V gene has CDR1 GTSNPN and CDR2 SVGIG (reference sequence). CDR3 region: CAWSLWEQNNYGYTF. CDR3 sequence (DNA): TGTGCCTGGAGTCTATGGGAACAGAATAACTATGGCTACACCTTC.

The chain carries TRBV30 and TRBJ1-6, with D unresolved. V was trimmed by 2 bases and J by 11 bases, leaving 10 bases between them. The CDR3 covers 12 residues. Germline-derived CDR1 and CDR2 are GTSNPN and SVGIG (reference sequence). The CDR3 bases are TGTGCCTGGAGTTTGAGGGTGACACCCCTCCACTTT. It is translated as CAWSLRVTPLHF.

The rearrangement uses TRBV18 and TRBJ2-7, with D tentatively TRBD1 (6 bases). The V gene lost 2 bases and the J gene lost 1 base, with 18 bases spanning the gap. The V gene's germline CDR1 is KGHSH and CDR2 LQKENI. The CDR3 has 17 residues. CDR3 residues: CASSPEEDSRGSYEQYF. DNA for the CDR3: TGTGCCAGCTCACCAGAAGAGGACAGTAGAGGGTCCTACGAGCAGTACTTC.

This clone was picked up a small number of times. Here the CDR3 DNA reads TGTGCCTGGGGAATCACAGGAAACACCATATATTTT. Translation gives CAWGITGNTIYF. The rearrangement links TRBV30 to TRBJ1-3; D ambiguous. The germline CDR1 and CDR2 sequences are GTSNPN and SVGIG (reference sequence). V dropped 5 bases and J dropped 4 bases, with 9 bases sitting between them. The CDR3 is 12 amino acids.

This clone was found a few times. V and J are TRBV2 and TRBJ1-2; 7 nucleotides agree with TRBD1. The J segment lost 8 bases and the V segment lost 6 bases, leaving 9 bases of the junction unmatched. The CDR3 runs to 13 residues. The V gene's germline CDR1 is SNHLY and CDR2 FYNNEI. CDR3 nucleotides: TGTGCCAGCAGCGGAGGACAGGTTGAGGGCTACACCTTC. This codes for CASSGGQVEGYTF.

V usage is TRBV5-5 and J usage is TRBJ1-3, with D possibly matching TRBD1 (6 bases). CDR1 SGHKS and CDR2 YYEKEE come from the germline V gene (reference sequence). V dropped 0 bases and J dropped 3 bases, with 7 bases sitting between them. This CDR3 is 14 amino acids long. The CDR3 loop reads CASSLDRVGNTIYF. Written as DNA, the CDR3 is TGTGCCAGCAGCTTGGACAGGGTTGGAAACACCATATATTTT.

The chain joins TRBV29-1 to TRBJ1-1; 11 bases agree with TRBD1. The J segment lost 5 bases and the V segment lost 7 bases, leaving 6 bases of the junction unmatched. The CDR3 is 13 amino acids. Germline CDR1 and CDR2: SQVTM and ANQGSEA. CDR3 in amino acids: CSARGTGGTEAFF. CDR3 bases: TGCAGCGCACGAGGGACAGGGGGTACTGAAGCTTTCTTT.

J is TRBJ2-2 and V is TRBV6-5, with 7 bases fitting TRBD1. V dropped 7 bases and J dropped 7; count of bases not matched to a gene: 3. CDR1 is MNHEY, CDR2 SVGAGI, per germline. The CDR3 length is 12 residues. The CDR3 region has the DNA TGTGCCAGCAAGGGGGCGGACGGGGAGCTGTTTTTT. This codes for CASKGADGELFF.

This CDR3 is CASRTGGVGGGYTF. CDR3 in DNA: TGTGCCAGCAGGACGGGTGGGGTCGGTGGTGGCTACACCTTC. The chain combines TRBV2 with TRBJ1-2, with no clear D. Deletions cut 6 bases from V and 7 bases from J, with 18 bases between. The V gene's germline CDR1 is SNHLY and CDR2 FYNNEI. The CDR3 extends over 14 amino acids.

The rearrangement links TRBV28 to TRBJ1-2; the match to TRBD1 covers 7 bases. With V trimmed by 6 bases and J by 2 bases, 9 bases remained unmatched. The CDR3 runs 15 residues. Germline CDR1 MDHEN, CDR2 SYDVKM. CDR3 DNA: TGTGCCAGCAGCACTCAGGGGGGGGCAAACTATGGCTACACCTTC. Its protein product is CASSTQGGANYGYTF.

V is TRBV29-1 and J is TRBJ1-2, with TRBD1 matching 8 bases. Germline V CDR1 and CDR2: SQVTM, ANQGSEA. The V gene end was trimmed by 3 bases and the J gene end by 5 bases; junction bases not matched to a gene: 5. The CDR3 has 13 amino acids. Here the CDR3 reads CSVDGTGSYGYTF. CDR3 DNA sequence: TGCAGCGTTGATGGGACAGGATCTTATGGCTACACCTTC.

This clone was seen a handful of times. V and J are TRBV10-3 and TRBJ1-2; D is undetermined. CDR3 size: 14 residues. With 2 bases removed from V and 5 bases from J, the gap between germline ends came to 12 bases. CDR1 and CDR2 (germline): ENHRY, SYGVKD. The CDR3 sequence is CAISEAGPSYGYTF. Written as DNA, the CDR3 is TGTGCCATCAGTGAGGCGGGTCCTTCGTATGGCTACACCTTC.

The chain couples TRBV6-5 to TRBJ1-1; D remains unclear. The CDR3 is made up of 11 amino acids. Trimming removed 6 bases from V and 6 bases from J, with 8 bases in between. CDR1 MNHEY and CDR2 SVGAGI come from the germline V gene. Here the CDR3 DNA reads TGTGCCAGCAGCGCCGGATCTGAAGCTTTCTTT. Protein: CASSAGSEAFF.

The DNA for the CDR3 is TGCGCCAGCAGCTTGGCCACTGGGGCCAACGTCCTGACTTTC. Its translation: CASSLATGANVLTF. The chain couples TRBV5-1 to TRBJ2-6; no clear D gene. The germline V and J ends were trimmed by 0 bases and 2 bases, with 3 bases remaining between them. The CDR3 is made up of 14 amino acids. Germline V gene data show CDR1 as SGHRS and CDR2 as YFSETQ.

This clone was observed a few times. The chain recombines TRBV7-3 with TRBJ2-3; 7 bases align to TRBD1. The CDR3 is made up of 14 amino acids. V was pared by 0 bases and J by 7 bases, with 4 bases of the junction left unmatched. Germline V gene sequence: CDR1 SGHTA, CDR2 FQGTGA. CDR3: CASSLTWDSHTQYF. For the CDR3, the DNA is TGTGCCAGCAGCTTAACCTGGGACAGTCATACGCAGTATTTT.

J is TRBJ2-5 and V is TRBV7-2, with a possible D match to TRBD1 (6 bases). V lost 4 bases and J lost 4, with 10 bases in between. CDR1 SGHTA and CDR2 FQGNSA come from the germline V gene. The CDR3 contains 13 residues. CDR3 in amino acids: CASSSQGTETQYF. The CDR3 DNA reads TGTGCCAGCAGCTCTCAGGGGACAGAGACCCAGTACTTC.

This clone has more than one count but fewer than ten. CDR3 nucleotide sequence: TGCAGCGTTGAAGACCCCGTAAACTCCTACGAGCAGTACTTC. It codes for CSVEDPVNSYEQYF. This sequence joins TRBV29-1 and TRBJ2-7; D call uncertain. The germline CDR1 and CDR2 sequences are SQVTM and ANQGSEA. Trimming stripped 0 bases from V and 0 bases from J, with 9 bases between. The CDR3 sequence is 14 residues long.

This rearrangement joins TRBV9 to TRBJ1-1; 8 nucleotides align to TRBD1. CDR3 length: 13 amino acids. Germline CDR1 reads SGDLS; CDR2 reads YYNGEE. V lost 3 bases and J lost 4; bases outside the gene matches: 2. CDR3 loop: CASSATGGTEAFF. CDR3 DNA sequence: TGTGCCAGCAGCGCAACAGGGGGCACTGAAGCTTTCTTT.

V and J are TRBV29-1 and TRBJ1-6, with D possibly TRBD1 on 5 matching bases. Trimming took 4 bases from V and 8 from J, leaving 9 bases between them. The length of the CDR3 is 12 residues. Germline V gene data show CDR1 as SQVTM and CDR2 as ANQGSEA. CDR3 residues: CSVAQGDSPLHF. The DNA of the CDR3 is TGCAGCGTTGCCCAGGGTGATTCACCCCTCCACTTT. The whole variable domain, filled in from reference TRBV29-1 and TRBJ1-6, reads SAVISQKPSRDICQRGTSLTIQCQVDSQVTMMFWYRQQPGQSLTLIATANQGSEATYESGFVIDKFPISRPNLTFSTLTVSNMSPEDSSIYLCSVAQGDSPLHFGNGTRLTVT.

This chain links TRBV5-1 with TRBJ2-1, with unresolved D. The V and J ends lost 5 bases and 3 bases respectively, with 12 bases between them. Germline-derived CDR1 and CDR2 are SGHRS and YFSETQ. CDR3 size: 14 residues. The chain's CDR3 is CASSSGVDYNEQFF. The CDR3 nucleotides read TGCGCCAGCAGTTCGGGCGTGGACTACAATGAGCAGTTCTTC. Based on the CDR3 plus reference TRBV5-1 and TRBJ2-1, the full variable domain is KAGVTQTPRYLIKTRGQQVTLSCSPISGHRSVSWYQQTPGQGLQFLFEYFSETQRNKGNFPGRFSGRQFSNSRSEMNVSTLELGDSALYLCASSSGVDYNEQFFGPGTRLTVL.

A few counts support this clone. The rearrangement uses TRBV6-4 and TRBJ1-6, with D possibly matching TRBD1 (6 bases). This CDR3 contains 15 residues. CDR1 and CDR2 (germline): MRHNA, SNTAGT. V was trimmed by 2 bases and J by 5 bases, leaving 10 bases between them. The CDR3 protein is CASSDAGQDNSPLHF. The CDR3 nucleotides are TGTGCCAGCAGTGACGCGGGACAAGATAATTCACCCCTCCACTTT.

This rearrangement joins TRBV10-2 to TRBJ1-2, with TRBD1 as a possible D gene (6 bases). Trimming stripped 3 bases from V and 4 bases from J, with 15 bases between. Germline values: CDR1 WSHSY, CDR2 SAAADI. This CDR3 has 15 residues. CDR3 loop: CASSDPVPGAYGYTF. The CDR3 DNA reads TGCGCCAGCAGTGATCCGGTCCCGGGGGCCTATGGCTACACCTTC.

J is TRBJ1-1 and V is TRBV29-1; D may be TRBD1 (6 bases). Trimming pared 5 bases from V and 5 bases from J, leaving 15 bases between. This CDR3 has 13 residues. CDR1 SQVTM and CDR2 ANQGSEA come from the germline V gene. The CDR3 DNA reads TGCAGCGTTATCACAGGGCGTGTGACTGAAGCTTTCTTT. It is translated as CSVITGRVTEAFF.

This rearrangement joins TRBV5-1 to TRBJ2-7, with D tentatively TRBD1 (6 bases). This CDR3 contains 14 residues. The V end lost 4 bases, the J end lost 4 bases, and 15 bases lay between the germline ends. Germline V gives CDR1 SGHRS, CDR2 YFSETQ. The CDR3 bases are TGCGCCAGCAGCCGACTGGACAGACCATACGAGCAGTACTTC. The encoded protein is CASSRLDRPYEQYF. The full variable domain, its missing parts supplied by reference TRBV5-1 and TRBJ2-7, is KAGVTQTPRYLIKTRGQQVTLSCSPISGHRSVSWYQQTPGQGLQFLFEYFSETQRNKGNFPGRFSGRQFSNSRSEMNVSTLELGDSALYLCASSRLDRPYEQYFGPGTRLTVT.

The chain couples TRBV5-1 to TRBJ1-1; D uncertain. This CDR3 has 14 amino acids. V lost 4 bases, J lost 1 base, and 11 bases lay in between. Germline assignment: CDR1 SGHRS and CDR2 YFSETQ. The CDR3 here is CASSLSGSNTEAFF. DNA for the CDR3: TGCGCCAGCAGCCTATCGGGATCGAACACTGAAGCTTTCTTT.

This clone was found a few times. CDR3 sequence reads: CASSFREYNSPLHF. Here the CDR3 DNA reads TGTGCCAGCAGCTTCAGGGAGTATAATTCACCCCTCCACTTT. The gene calls are TRBV7-2 and TRBJ1-6, with D possibly TRBD1 on 5 matching bases. V lost 3 bases and J lost 4, with 7 bases in between. This CDR3 has 14 amino acids. Germline V CDR1 and CDR2: SGHTA, FQGNSA.

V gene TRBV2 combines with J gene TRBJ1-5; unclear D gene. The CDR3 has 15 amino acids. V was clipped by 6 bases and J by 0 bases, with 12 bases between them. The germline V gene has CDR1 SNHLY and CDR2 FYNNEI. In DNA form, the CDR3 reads TGTGCCAGCAGGGCAGAGCTATCTAGCAATCAGCCCCAGCATTTT. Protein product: CASRAELSSNQPQHF.

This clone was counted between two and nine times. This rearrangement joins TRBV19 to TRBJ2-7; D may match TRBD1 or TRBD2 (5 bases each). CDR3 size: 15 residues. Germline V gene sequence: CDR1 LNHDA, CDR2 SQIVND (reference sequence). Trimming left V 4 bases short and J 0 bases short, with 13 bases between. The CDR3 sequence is CASSTRGGYSYEQYF. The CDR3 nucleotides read TGTGCCAGTAGTACCCGGGGCGGGTACTCCTACGAGCAGTACTTC.

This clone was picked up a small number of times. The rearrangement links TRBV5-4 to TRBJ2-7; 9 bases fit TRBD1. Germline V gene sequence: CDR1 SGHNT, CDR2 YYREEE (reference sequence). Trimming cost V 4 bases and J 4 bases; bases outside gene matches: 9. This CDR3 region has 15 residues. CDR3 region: CASSGTGQGGYEQYF. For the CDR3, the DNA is TGTGCCAGCAGCGGAACGGGACAGGGTGGGTACGAGCAGTACTTC.